This T cell receptor beta chain derives from a study of technical replicates of blood from a handful of donors. Produced via immunoSEQ multiplex PCR; TCRdb's table is partial and in-frame only. The data contain about 100,000 clones, approximately 95% of them singletons. CDR1 and CDR2 (germline): SGHTA, FQGNSA. The CDR3 has 14 amino acids. About this clone itself: One end of the junction varies from germline; a read error may be responsible.

Source material: T cells isolated from PBMCs. The receptor was derived from a human donor in good health. The chain joins TRBV7-2 to TRBJ2-1, with 7 bases identical to TRBD2. The CDR3 DNA reads TGTGCCAGCACCTTAAATTTGGGGGGAGGGGAGCAGTTCTTC. Translating it yields CASTLNLGGGEQFF.